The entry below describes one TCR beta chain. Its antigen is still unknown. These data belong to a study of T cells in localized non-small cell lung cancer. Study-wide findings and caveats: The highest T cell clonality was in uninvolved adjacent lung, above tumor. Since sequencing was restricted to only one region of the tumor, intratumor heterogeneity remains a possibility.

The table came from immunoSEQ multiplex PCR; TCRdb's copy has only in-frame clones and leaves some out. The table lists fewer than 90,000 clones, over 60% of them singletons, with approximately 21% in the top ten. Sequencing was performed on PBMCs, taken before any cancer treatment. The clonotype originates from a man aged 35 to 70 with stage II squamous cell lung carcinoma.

The CDR3, as DNA: TGTGCCAGCAGTTTACCCGGGACGGCTGAAGCTTTCTTT. Its translation: CASSLPGTAEAFF. The rearrangement uses TRBV28 and TRBJ1-1; the D gene is possibly TRBD1 (5 bases). Looked up from germline, CDR1 is MDHEN and CDR2 is SYDVKM. The CDR3 is 13 amino acids. Trimming left V 2 bases short and J 6 bases short, with 10 bases between.